This T cell receptor beta chain stems from a study of T cells in Graves' hyperthyroidism and ophthalmopathy. Those patients with uncontrolled infection, other autoimmune disease, pregnancy or lactation were excluded. The V end lost 0 bases, the J end lost 2 bases, and 14 bases lay between the germline ends. Germline V gene data show CDR1 as MGHRA and CDR2 as YSYEKL. The CDR3 extends over 16 amino acids. Points on this clonotype: Its antigen is not identified.

Amplification of TCR beta CDR3 regions used RNA as the template. The HTBI primer set served for first-round RT-PCR of the TCR CDR3. MiXCR, run by TCRdb on the multiplex PCR reads, gives a single entry per CDR3 protein. This sample has about 300,000 distinct CDR3 sequences; roughly a fifth occur once, and the top ten carry about 35%. Study results and caveats: Most clonotypes that expanded in the thyroid above 0.001 also showed up in blood.

This sequence was found in a man aged 45-60 years with Graves' ophthalmopathy. V and J are TRBV4-1 and TRBJ2-7; tentatively, D is TRBD2 (5 bases). The sequenced sample consisted of blood. CDR3 nucleotides: TGCGCCAGCAGCCAAGATGGTGGGAGTATAACCTACGAGCAGTACTTC. It is translated as CASSQDGGSITYEQYF.